The next 10 T cell receptor beta chains were all read from a single sample in a study of cytotoxic CD8 clonotypes in ibrutinib-treated CLL. The assay was immunoSEQ multiplex PCR, and TCRdb's table has in-frame clones only and misses some. The sample has roughly 250,000 clones; around 70% are singletons. The sequencing used PBMCs, collected after 24 months of ibrutinib treatment. These receptors were obtained from a human donor with chronic lymphocytic leukemia.

V and J are TRBV9 and TRBJ2-7; no clear D gene. The CDR3 has 10 amino acids. Trimming stripped 3 bases from V and 6 bases from J, with 4 bases between. CDR1 is SGDLS and CDR2 is YYNGEE in the germline V gene. The CDR3 bases are TGTGCCAGCAGCGGGGGCGAGCAGTACTTC. Amino acid sequence: CASSGGEQYF. Complete variable domain (other parts from reference TRBV9 and TRBJ2-7): DSGVTQTPKHLITATGQRVTLRCSPRSGDLSVYWYQQSLDQGLQFLIQYYNGEERAKGNILERFSAQQFPDLHSELNLSSLELGDSALYFCASSGGEQYFGPGTRLTVT.

V is TRBV7-8 and J is TRBJ1-2, with D unresolved. CDR1 SGHVS and CDR2 FQNEAQ come from the germline V gene. The CDR3 consists of 13 residues. Between the trimmed V and J ends, which lost 6 bases and 2 bases, there was a span of 10 bases. In nucleotides, the CDR3 is TGTGCCAGCAGTTCGACAAAAAACTATGGCTACACCTTC. Its protein product is CASSSTKNYGYTF.

Concerning this clone itself: This may stem from a read error, because a much larger clone lies one nucleotide away. Other nucleotide sequences from this sample produce the same CDR3. The chain links TRBV27 to TRBJ2-7; D is unresolved. This CDR3 has 11 residues. The germline V gene has CDR1 MNHEY and CDR2 SMNVEV (reference sequence). Trimming left V 4 bases short and J 2 bases short, with 3 bases between. CDR3 DNA sequence: TGTGCCAGCAGTTCCGCCTACGAGCAGTACTTC. This sequence encodes CASSSAYEQYF.

Turning to this clone: A much bigger clone sits one base away, suggesting this may be a read error. The chain combines TRBV28 with TRBJ2-5; no definite D call. This CDR3 has 11 amino acids. V was clipped by 3 bases and J by 4 bases, with 3 bases between them. CDR1 is MDHEN and CDR2 is SYDVKM in the germline V gene. In DNA form, the CDR3 reads TGTGCCAGCAGTTTTAGAGAGACCCAGTACTTC. Translating it yields CASSFRETQYF.

The J gene is TRBJ2-5, the V gene TRBV15; a possible D gene is TRBD1 (5 bases). Germline CDR1 LNHNV, CDR2 YYDKDF (reference sequence). Trimming pared 8 bases from V and 2 bases from J, leaving 9 bases between. The CDR3 length is 12 residues. CDR3 loop: CATGAGQETQYF. The CDR3 coding sequence is TGTGCCACCGGGGCAGGGCAAGAGACCCAGTACTTC.

The gene calls are TRBV9 and TRBJ2-7, with a weak D call TRBD2 (6 bases). Trimming shortened V by 3 bases and J by 3 bases, and 16 bases separated the two germline ends. The CDR3 runs 15 residues. Germline V CDR1 and CDR2: SGDLS, YYNGEE. The CDR3 DNA sequence: TGTGCCAGCAGCGGCCCAGGAGGGATAGACTACGAGCAGTACTTC. It yields the protein CASSGPGGIDYEQYF. Together with reference TRBV9 and TRBJ2-7, the CDR3 gives the full variable domain: DSGVTQTPKHLITATGQRVTLRCSPRSGDLSVYWYQQSLDQGLQFLIQYYNGEERAKGNILERFSAQQFPDLHSELNLSSLELGDSALYFCASSGPGGIDYEQYFGPGTRLTVT.

The DNA of the CDR3 is TGTGCCAGCACCGCCGGAGGGGAGCTGTTTTTT. The encoded protein is CASTAGGELFF. The V and J genes are TRBV9 and TRBJ2-2; no clear D. The V end lost 6 bases, the J end lost 8 bases, and 8 bases lay between the germline ends. The CDR3 consists of 11 residues. The germline V gene has CDR1 SGDLS and CDR2 YYNGEE.

This chain connects TRBV6-5 to TRBJ2-7; 10 bases match TRBD1. CDR3 length: 15 residues. Germline CDR1 is MNHEY and CDR2 is SVGAGI. Trimming removed 6 bases from V and 0 bases from J; junction bases left unmatched: 5. In DNA form, the CDR3 reads TGTGCCAGCAGCAGCGGACAGGGGGGCTCCTACGAGCAGTACTTC. This translates into CASSSGQGGSYEQYF.

V and J are TRBV19 and TRBJ2-7, with D perhaps TRBD2 (6 bases). This CDR3 has 14 amino acids. Germline CDR1 is LNHDA and CDR2 is SQIVND (reference sequence). Trimming removed 11 bases at V and 2 bases at J, with 19 bases between. The CDR3: CAVRNRDWPYEQYF. The CDR3 region has the DNA TGTGCCGTAAGAAACCGGGACTGGCCCTACGAGCAGTACTTC.

This clone was picked up a small number of times. This chain joins TRBV7-8 and TRBJ2-7; 10 bases are a match to TRBD2. The V and J ends lost 7 bases and 7 bases, in that order; junction bases with no gene match: 13. The CDR3 length is 15 residues. Germline CDR1 is SGHVS and CDR2 is FQNEAQ. CDR3 residues: CASTTGLAGAGEQYF. In DNA form, the CDR3 reads TGTGCCAGCACCACCGGGCTAGCGGGAGCGGGGGAGCAGTACTTC.